What follows are 29 T cell receptor beta chains derived from one specimen sequenced in a study of blood T cells in healthy people across ages. Then a second PCR, running roughly 7 to 11 cycles, was carried out with a sample-barcoded 5' primer and a J-beta primer mix. From the 5' RACE reads, TCRdb called clonotypes with MiXCR, one entry per CDR3 protein. Here the sample spans roughly 500,000 distinct CDR3 sequences, 25% to 30% being singletons. Sequenced material: blood. Source of these receptors: a woman between 70 and 85 years old in good health.

This clonotype showed up just a few times. This sequence joins TRBV7-3 and TRBJ2-2, with 7 bases identical to TRBD2. The V and J ends lost 6 bases and 7 bases, in that order; junction bases with no gene match: 11. This CDR3 has 15 residues. Germline V gene lookup returns CDR1 SGHTA and CDR2 FQGTGA. The CDR3 region is CASSRTGGFGGELFF. DNA of the CDR3: TGTGCCAGCAGTAGAACGGGGGGTTTCGGCGGGGAGCTGTTTTTT.

This sequence joins TRBV3-1 and TRBJ2-1, with 9 bases matching TRBD2. Per the germline V gene, CDR1 is LGHDT and CDR2 is YNNKEL (reference sequence). After removal of 1 base from V and 6 bases from J, the junction contained 7 bases not matched to a gene. The CDR3 contains 16 residues. This CDR3 is CASSQVERGESNEQFF. The CDR3 DNA reads as TGTGCCAGCAGCCAAGTGGAGCGGGGGGAAAGCAATGAGCAGTTCTTC.

The chain employs TRBV25-1 and TRBJ1-3; D is ambiguous. This CDR3 is 13 amino acids long. Trimming pared 8 bases from V and 6 bases from J, leaving 14 bases between. Germline V lookup: CDR1 MGHDK, CDR2 SYGVNS. CDR3 region: CASGTLPENTIYF. Here the CDR3 DNA reads TGTGCCAGCGGTACCCTCCCGGAAAACACCATATATTTT.

The chain uses TRBV6-1 and TRBJ1-1; perhaps TRBD1 as D (6 bases). Trimming took 6 bases from V and 4 from J, leaving 18 bases between them. The germline CDR1 and CDR2 sequences are MNHNS and SASEGT. The CDR3 length is 15 residues. In nucleotides, the CDR3 is TGTGCCAGCAGCCCGGAAGGGGGAAGGCGCACTGAAGCTTTCTTT. Protein sequence: CASSPEGGRRTEAFF.

The V gene is TRBV11-2, the J gene TRBJ1-1; no clear D. The CDR3 loop spans 10 amino acids. Trimming stripped 5 bases from V and 6 bases from J, with 4 bases between. Germline assignment: CDR1 SGHAT and CDR2 FQNNGV. The CDR3, as DNA: TGTGCCAGCAGCGGAGCTGAAGCTTTCTTT. Encoded protein: CASSGAEAFF.

This clonotype was counted only a few times. J is TRBJ1-5 and V is TRBV7-2; D gene ambiguous. CDR1 and CDR2 (germline): SGHTA, FQGNSA. Deletions cut 1 base from V and 2 bases from J, with 9 bases between. CDR3 length equals 15 residues. CDR3 in DNA: TGTGCCAGCAGCTTAGGAAGCGGGGGCAATCAGCCCCAGCATTTT. This encodes CASSLGSGGNQPQHF.

The chain carries TRBV7-2 and TRBJ2-5, with TRBD2 identical over 13 bases. Near its end, the DNA agrees better with TRBJ2-7, so the J call may be wrong. CDR1 and CDR2 (germline): SGHTA, FQGNSA. The CDR3 sequence is 16 residues long. CDR3 protein: CASSLELAGGPYEQYF. CDR3 nucleotide sequence: TGTGCCAGCAGCTTAGAACTAGCGGGGGGGCCCTACGAGCAGTACTTC.

As DNA, the CDR3 is TGTGCCAGTAGTATGAGGAGGTTGACAGGACTACAAGAGACCCAGTACTTC. Protein product: CASSMRRLTGLQETQYF. The genes are TRBV19 and TRBJ2-5; D assignment may be TRBD1 or TRBD2 (6 bases each). The CDR3 has 17 amino acids. V shed 3 bases and J shed 2 bases, with 19 bases lying between them. The V gene's germline CDR1 is LNHDA and CDR2 SQIVND (reference sequence). The variable domain in full, completed from reference TRBV19 and TRBJ2-5, reads DGGITQSPKYLFRKEGQNVTLSCEQNLNHDAMYWYRQDPGQGLRLIYYSQIVNDFQKGDIAEGYSVSREKKESFPLTVTSAQKNPTAFYLCASSMRRLTGLQETQYFGPGTRLLVL.

This chain joins TRBV4-1 and TRBJ1-4; D is perhaps TRBD1 (5 bases). Per germline, CDR1 MGHRA and CDR2 YSYEKL. Between the trimmed V and J ends, which lost 2 bases and 7 bases, there was a span of 14 bases. The CDR3 has 15 amino acids. CDR3 protein: CASSQRAWGVEKLFF. For the CDR3, the DNA is TGCGCCAGCAGCCAAAGGGCTTGGGGGGTTGAAAAACTGTTTTTT.

This clonotype came up a few times. This chain links TRBV5-1 with TRBJ2-1; D is unclear. Germline assignment: CDR1 SGHRS and CDR2 YFSETQ. This CDR3 is built from 13 residues. Trimming left V 1 base short and J 7 bases short, with 9 bases between. The CDR3 DNA reads as TGCGCCAGCAGCTTGTTTCGGCAGAATGAGCAGTTCTTC. Amino acids: CASSLFRQNEQFF.

This clonotype was picked up one time. The DNA for the CDR3 is TGCGCCAGCAGCGTCAGGGGGACTAGCGGTTTCACAGATACGCAGTATTTT. This codes for CASSVRGTSGFTDTQYF. The chain uses TRBV4-1 and TRBJ2-3, with 11 nucleotides matching TRBD2. Per the germline V gene, CDR1 is MGHRA and CDR2 is YSYEKL. V gave up 5 bases and J gave up 2 bases; unmatched junction bases: 9. The CDR3 runs 17 residues.

The genes are TRBV7-2 and TRBJ2-1, with 12 bases fitting TRBD2. The germline CDR1 and CDR2 sequences are SGHTA and FQGNSA. This CDR3 is 18 amino acids long. The J segment lost 7 bases and the V segment lost 1 base, leaving 11 bases of the junction unmatched. In nucleotides, the CDR3 is TGTGCCAGCAGCTTAGTTGCTAGCGGGGGGGCCGGTAGTAATGAGCAGTTCTTC. Encoded protein: CASSLVASGGAGSNEQFF.

This clonotype appeared a few times. The CDR3 bases are TGTGCCAGCAGCGTCACACGGCAGGGGAGCTACGGCTACACCTTC. Its translation: CASSVTRQGSYGYTF. J is TRBJ1-2 and V is TRBV7-2; D perhaps matches TRBD1 (6 bases). The length of the CDR3 is 15 residues. Germline-derived CDR1 and CDR2 are SGHTA and FQGNSA. Trimming left V 5 bases short and J 8 bases short, with 21 bases between.

The chain joins TRBV5-1 to TRBJ1-4, with no clear D. The CDR3 spans 15 residues. Germline CDR1 SGHRS, CDR2 YFSETQ. V lost 0 bases and J 6 bases, leaving 12 bases between the germline ends. The CDR3 here is CASSLGQVDHEKLFF. The CDR3 DNA is TGCGCCAGCAGCTTGGGACAAGTCGACCATGAAAAACTGTTTTTT.

The chain combines TRBV5-6 with TRBJ1-1; possible D gene TRBD1, 5 bases. Germline V gene lookup returns CDR1 SGHDT and CDR2 YYEEEE. CDR3 length equals 15 residues. V was cut by 3 bases and J by 1 base, with 13 bases left in between. CDR3 in amino acids: CASSSLGQANTEAFF. The DNA of the CDR3 is TGTGCCAGCAGCTCTCTGGGGCAGGCGAACACTGAAGCTTTCTTT.

Only a few counts were recorded for this clonotype. The CDR3 DNA reads TGTGCCAGCAGGACGACAGGATTTTCGGCGGGACCCCTCCACTTT. Translation gives CASRTTGFSAGPLHF. The chain joins TRBV6-1 to TRBJ1-6, with D possibly being TRBD1 (6 bases). Germline V gene sequence: CDR1 MNHNS, CDR2 SASEGT. There are 15 residues in the CDR3. V was clipped by 6 bases and J by 12 bases, with 21 bases between them.

This clonotype has more than one count but fewer than ten. This rearrangement joins TRBV29-1 to TRBJ2-1, with 11 nucleotides matching TRBD2. The germline V gene encodes CDR1 SQVTM and CDR2 ANQGSEA. The CDR3 consists of 12 residues. V shed 6 bases, J shed 7 bases, and the junction held 2 bases outside the gene matches. The CDR3 DNA sequence: TGCAGCGTGCGACTAGCGGGGAATGAGCAGTTCTTC. Encoded protein: CSVRLAGNEQFF.

The rearrangement links TRBV6-2 or TRBV6-3 to TRBJ2-1, with D uncertain. Germline CDR1 MNHEY, CDR2 SVGEGT. V was shortened by 6 bases and J by 4 bases, with 10 bases between the two germline ends. This CDR3 region has 13 residues. The CDR3 here is CASSKEIYNEQFF. The DNA for the CDR3 is TGTGCCAGCAGCAAAGAGATTTACAATGAGCAGTTCTTC.

The table lists this clonotype with a few counts. V is TRBV4-3 and J is TRBJ2-3; a possible D gene is TRBD1 (6 bases). V lost 6 bases and J lost 2, with 9 bases in between. CDR1 and CDR2 (germline): LGHNA, YSLEER. The CDR3 consists of 13 residues. This chain's CDR3 is CASRGAYTDTQYF. The CDR3 DNA sequence: TGCGCCAGCAGGGGGGCGTACACAGATACGCAGTATTTT.

Concerning this clonotype: It may be a read error: a sequence one base away is much more abundant. The chain couples TRBV12-3 or TRBV12-4 to TRBJ2-7; TRBD1 agrees at 8 bases. Unmatched junction bases numbered 5, after V lost 7 bases and J lost 3 bases. This CDR3 region has 13 residues. CDR3 protein: CASTLTGGYEQYF. The CDR3 DNA reads TGTGCCAGCACCTTAACAGGGGGCTACGAGCAGTACTTC.

CDR3 sequence reads: CASSLGDYTDTQYF. In nucleotides, the CDR3 is TGCGCCAGCAGCTTGGGCGACTACACAGATACGCAGTATTTT. The gene calls are TRBV5-1 and TRBJ2-3, with D perhaps matching TRBD2 (5 bases). With 0 bases removed from V and 2 bases from J, the gap between germline ends came to 7 bases. Germline CDR1 and CDR2: SGHRS and YFSETQ. CDR3 length equals 14 residues.

The chain has TRBV7-2 and TRBJ2-7, with 11 bases that match TRBD2. The V gene's germline CDR1 is SGHTA and CDR2 FQGNSA. V lost 6 bases and J lost 3; bases outside the gene matches: 7. The CDR3 length is 15 residues. The CDR3: CASRTTSGGYYEQYF. CDR3 in DNA: TGTGCCAGCAGAACCACTAGCGGGGGCTACTACGAGCAGTACTTC.

This clonotype qualifies as medium-sized (0.01 to 0.1%). In nucleotides, the CDR3 is TGTGCCAGCAGCTTCTTCCTTAGCGGGGGCTCCTACGAGCAGTACTTC. It translates to CASSFFLSGGSYEQYF. The chain employs TRBV7-8 and TRBJ2-7; 9 bases are a match to TRBD2. The germline CDR1 and CDR2 sequences are SGHVS and FQNEAQ. The CDR3 length is 16 residues. The V gene end was trimmed by 3 bases and the J gene end by 0 bases; junction bases not matched to a gene: 6. Combining the CDR3 with reference TRBV7-8 and TRBJ2-7 gives the whole variable domain GAGVSQSPRYKVAKRGQDVALRCDPISGHVSLFWYQQALGQGPEFLTYFQNEAQLDKSGLPSDRFFAERPEGSVSTLKIQRTQQEDSAVYLCASSFFLSGGSYEQYFGPGTRLTVT.

This clonotype was observed a few times. A much larger clonotype is one base distant, so this may be a read error. The rearrangement joins TRBV6-2 or TRBV6-3 to TRBJ2-7; no reliable D call. Trimming took 2 bases from V and 2 from J, leaving 1 base between them. This CDR3 is built from 11 residues. Germline loops: CDR1 MNHEY, CDR2 SVGEGT. CDR3 sequence: CASSYPYEQYF. CDR3 coding DNA: TGTGCCAGCAGTTACCCCTACGAGCAGTACTTC.

This chain uses TRBV7-3 with TRBJ2-2; 8 bases fit TRBD1. The germline V gene has CDR1 SGHTA and CDR2 FQGTGA. After removal of 5 bases from V and 3 bases from J, the junction contained 2 bases not matched to a gene. CDR3 length: 14 amino acids. This CDR3 reads CASSHRGDTGELFF. DNA of the CDR3: TGTGCCAGCAGCCACAGGGGGGACACCGGGGAGCTGTTTTTT.

This clonotype turned up a few times. A single base separates this from a much larger clone, so it may be a read error. This chain joins TRBV11-2 and TRBJ2-3; D might be TRBD1 (6 bases). Per germline, CDR1 SGHAT and CDR2 FQNNGV. CDR3 size: 15 residues. The CDR3: CAGSQNRVPSDTQYF. The CDR3 coding sequence is TGTGCCGGCAGCCAAAACAGGGTCCCCTCAGATACGCAGTATTTT.

The genes are TRBV11-1 and TRBJ1-5, with D possibly matching TRBD1 (5 bases). Trimming removed 5 bases at V and 7 bases at J, with 15 bases between. The CDR3 length is 14 residues. Germline lookup yields CDR1 SGHAT and CDR2 FQDESV (reference sequence). In DNA form, the CDR3 reads TGTGCCAGCAGCCCGGACGGGGCCGGCCAGCCCCAGCATTTT. Translation: CASSPDGAGQPQHF.

This clonotype was counted many times. The V call is TRBV5-1, the J call TRBJ2-5; TRBD2 matches at 8 bases. CDR3 length: 15 residues. Germline V gene lookup returns CDR1 SGHRS and CDR2 YFSETQ. V was pared by 0 bases and J by 1 base, with 2 bases of the junction left unmatched. The CDR3 DNA reads as TGCGCCAGCAGCTTGGCGCGGGGGGCCCAAGAGACCCAGTACTTC. Translation: CASSLARGAQETQYF. The whole variable domain, remainder taken from reference TRBV5-1 and TRBJ2-5, is KAGVTQTPRYLIKTRGQQVTLSCSPISGHRSVSWYQQTPGQGLQFLFEYFSETQRNKGNFPGRFSGRQFSNSRSEMNVSTLELGDSALYLCASSLARGAQETQYFGPGTRLLVL.

This sequence joins TRBV19 and TRBJ1-1, with D uncertain. The CDR3 is 14 amino acids. Trimming removed 3 bases from V and 4 bases from J, with 12 bases in between. CDR1 is LNHDA and CDR2 is SQIVND in the germline V gene (reference sequence). The CDR3 sequence: CASSIRPMGTEAFF. CDR3 in DNA: TGTGCCAGTAGTATTCGCCCTATGGGCACTGAAGCTTTCTTT.